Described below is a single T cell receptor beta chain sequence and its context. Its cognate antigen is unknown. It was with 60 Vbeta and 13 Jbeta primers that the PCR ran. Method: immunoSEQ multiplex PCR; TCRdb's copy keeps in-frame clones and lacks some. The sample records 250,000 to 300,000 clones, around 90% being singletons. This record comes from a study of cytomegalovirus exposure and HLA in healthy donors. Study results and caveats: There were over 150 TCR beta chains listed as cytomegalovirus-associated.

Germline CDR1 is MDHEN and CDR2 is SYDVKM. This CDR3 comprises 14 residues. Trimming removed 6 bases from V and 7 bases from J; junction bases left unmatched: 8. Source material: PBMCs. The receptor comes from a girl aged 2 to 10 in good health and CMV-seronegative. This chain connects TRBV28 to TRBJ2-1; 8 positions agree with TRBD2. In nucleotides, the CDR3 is TGTGCCAGCAGGAGCGGGAGTATTTTGAATGAGCAGTTCTTC. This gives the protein CASRSGSILNEQFF.